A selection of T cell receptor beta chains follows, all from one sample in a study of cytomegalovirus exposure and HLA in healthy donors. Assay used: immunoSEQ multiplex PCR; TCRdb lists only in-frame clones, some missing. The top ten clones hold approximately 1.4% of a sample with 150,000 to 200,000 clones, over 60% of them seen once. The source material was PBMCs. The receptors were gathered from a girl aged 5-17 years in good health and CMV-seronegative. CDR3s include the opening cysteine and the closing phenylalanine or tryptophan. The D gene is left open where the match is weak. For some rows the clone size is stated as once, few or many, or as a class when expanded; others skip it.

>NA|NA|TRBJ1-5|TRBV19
TGTGCCAGTTCCCAGGCAGCCCTTCAGCCCCAGCATTTT
CASSQAALQPQHF
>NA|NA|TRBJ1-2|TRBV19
TGTGCCAGTAGTAGAACAGGCAATGGCTACACCTTC
CASSRTGNGYTF
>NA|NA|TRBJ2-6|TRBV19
TGTGCCAGTAGGCATGGCCAGGGGCATTCTGGGGCCAACGTCCTGACTTTC
CASRHGQGHSGANVLTF
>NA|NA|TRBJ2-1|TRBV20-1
TGCAGTGCTAGATTTGTCGATGAGCAGTTCTTC
CSARFVDEQFF
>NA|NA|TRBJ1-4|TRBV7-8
TGTGCCAGCAGTCCCCGGGGGAACCTTGAAAAACTGTTTTTT
CASSPRGNLEKLFF
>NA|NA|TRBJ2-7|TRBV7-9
TGTGCCAGCAGCTTAGTAGGAGAAGGGACTGGGACCTACGAGCAGTACTTC
CASSLVGEGTGTYEQYF
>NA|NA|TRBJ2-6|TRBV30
TGTGCCTGGGCTAGGGCCAACGTCCTGACTTTC
CAWARANVLTF
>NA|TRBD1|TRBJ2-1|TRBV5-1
TGCGCCAGCAGCCGTCAGGGCCTCTCGACAGGGAATGAGCAGTTCTTC
CASSRQGLSTGNEQFF
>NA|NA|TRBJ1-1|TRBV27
TGTGCCAGTACCGATGGACTTGCTCGAGCTTTCTTT
CASTDGLARAFF
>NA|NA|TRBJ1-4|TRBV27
TGTGCCAGCAGTTACCAGGGTTCTAATGAAAAACTGTTTTTT
CASSYQGSNEKLFF
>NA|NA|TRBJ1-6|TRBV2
TGTGCCAGCAGCGACCAGGGGAATGGGAATTCACCCCTCCACTTT
CASSDQGNGNSPLHF
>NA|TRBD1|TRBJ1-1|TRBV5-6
TGTGCCAGCAGCCGAGGGACAGAGCCCACTGAAGCTTTCTTT
CASSRGTEPTEAFF
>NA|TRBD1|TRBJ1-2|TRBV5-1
TGCGCCAGCAGCTTGGAGGTGGGACAGGGGATCTACACCTTC
CASSLEVGQGIYTF
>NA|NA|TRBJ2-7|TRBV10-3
TGTGCCATCAGTGATCTCGGCGGGGACTACGAGCAGTACTTC
CAISDLGGDYEQYF
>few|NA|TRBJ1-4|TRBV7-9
TGTGCCAGCAGTTTCAGGGGTAATAATGAAAAACTGTTTTTT
CASSFRGNNEKLFF
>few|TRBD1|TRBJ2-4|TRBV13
TGTGCCAGCAGCTTAGGACAGGGGGAATCCAAAAACATTCAGTACTTC
CASSLGQGESKNIQYF
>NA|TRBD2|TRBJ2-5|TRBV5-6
TGTGCCAGCAGCTCAACTAACCGGGGAGGGGAGACCCAGTACTTC
CASSSTNRGGETQYF
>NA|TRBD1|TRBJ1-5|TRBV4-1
TGCGCCAGCAGCCACGTCGGACAGGGAAGCAATCAGCCCCAGCATTTT
CASSHVGQGSNQPQHF
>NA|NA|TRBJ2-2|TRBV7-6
TGTGCCAGCAGCCCCATTCGAGGGTACGGGGAGCTGTTTTTT
CASSPIRGYGELFF
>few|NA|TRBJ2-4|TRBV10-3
TGTGCCATCAGTGAGGGGTCCAGGGGCCTAAATAACATTCAGTACTTC
CAISEGSRGLNNIQYF
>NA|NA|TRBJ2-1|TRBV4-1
TGCGCCAGCAGCCAAGTACCCAGGGGCTCCTACAATGAGCAGTTCTTC
CASSQVPRGSYNEQFF
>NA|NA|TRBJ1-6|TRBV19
TGTGCCAGTAATCCAGGGGACCACTATAATTCACCCCTCCACTTT
CASNPGDHYNSPLHF